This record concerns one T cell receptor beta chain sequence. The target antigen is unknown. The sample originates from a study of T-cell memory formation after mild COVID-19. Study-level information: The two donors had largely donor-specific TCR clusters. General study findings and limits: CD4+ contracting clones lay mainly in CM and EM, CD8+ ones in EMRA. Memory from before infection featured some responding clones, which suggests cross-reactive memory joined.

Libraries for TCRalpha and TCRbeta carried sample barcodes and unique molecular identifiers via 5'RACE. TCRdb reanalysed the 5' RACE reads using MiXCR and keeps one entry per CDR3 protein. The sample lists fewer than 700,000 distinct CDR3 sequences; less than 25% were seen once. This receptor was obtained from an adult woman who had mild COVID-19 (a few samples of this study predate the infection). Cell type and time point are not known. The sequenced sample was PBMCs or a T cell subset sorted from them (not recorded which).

The CDR3 nucleotides read TGCGCCAGCAGCTCCGGGACAGTTGAGAACACTGAAGCTTTCTTT. Protein sequence: CASSSGTVENTEAFF. The chain is built from TRBV5-1 and TRBJ1-1, with 7 bases aligning to TRBD1. The V gene end was trimmed by 3 bases and the J gene end by 1 base; junction bases not matched to a gene: 6. The CDR3 has 15 amino acids. From germline, CDR1 is SGHRS and CDR2 YFSETQ.